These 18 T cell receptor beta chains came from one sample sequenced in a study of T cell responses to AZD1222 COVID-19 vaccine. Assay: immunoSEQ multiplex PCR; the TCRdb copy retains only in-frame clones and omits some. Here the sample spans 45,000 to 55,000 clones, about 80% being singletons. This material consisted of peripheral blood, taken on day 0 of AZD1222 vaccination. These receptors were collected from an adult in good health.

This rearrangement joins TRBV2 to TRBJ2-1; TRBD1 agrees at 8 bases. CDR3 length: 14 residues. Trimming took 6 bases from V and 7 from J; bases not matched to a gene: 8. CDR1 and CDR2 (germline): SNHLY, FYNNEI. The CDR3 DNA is TGTGCCAGCAGCGGACAGGGTCTAAGGAATGAGCAGTTCTTC. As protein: CASSGQGLRNEQFF.

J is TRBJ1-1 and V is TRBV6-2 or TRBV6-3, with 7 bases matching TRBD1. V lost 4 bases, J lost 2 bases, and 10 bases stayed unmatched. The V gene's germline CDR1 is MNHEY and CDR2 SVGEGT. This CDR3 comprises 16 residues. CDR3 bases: TGTGCCAGCAGTTCGCCTACCGGGACAGTAAACACTGAAGCTTTCTTT. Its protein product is CASSSPTGTVNTEAFF.

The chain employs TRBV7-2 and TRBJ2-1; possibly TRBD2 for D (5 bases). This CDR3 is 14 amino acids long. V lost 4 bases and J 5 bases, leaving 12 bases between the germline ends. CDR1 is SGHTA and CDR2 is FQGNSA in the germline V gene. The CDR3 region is CASSSGGSHNEQFF. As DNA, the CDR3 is TGTGCCAGCAGCTCCGGAGGTTCCCACAATGAGCAGTTCTTC. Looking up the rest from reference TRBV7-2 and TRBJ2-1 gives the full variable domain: GAGVSQSPSNKVTEKGKDVELRCDPISGHTALYWYRQSLGQGLEFLIYFQGNSAPDKSGLPSDRFSAERTGGSVSTLTIQRTQQEDSAVYLCASSSGGSHNEQFFGPGTRLTVL.

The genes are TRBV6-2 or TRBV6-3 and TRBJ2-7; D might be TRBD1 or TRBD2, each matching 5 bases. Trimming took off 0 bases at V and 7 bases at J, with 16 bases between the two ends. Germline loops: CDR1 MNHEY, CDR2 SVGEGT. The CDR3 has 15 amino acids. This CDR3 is CASSYSLGPTSEQYF. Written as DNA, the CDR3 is TGTGCCAGCAGTTACTCGTTGGGACCTACGTCAGAGCAGTACTTC.

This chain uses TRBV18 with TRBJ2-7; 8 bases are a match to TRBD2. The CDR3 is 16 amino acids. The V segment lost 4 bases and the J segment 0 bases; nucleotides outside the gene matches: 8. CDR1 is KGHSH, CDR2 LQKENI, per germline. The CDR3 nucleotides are TGTGCCAGCTCACGCTCGGGGCGGGGGGCCTCCTACGAGCAGTACTTC. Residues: CASSRSGRGASYEQYF.

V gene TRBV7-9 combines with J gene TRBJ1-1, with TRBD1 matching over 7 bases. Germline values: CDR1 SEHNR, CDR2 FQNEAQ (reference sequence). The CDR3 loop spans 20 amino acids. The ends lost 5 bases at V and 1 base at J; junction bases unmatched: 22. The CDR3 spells CASSTNPGQWGRAANTEAFF. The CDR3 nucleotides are TGTGCCAGCAGCACAAACCCGGGACAGTGGGGCCGGGCGGCGAACACTGAAGCTTTCTTT.

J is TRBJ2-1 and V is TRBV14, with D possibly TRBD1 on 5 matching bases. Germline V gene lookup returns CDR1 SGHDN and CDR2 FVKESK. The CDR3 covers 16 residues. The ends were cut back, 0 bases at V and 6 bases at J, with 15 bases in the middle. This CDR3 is CASSQDSRGTLNEQFF. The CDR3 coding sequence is TGTGCCAGCAGCCAAGATTCAAGGGGCACCCTCAATGAGCAGTTCTTC.

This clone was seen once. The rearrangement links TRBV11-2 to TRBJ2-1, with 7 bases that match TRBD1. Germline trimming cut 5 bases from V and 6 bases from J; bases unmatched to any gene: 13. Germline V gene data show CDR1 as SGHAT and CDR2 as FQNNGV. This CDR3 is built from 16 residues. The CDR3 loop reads CASSERTTGVGNEQFF. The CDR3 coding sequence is TGTGCCAGCAGCGAACGGACAACAGGGGTCGGCAATGAGCAGTTCTTC.

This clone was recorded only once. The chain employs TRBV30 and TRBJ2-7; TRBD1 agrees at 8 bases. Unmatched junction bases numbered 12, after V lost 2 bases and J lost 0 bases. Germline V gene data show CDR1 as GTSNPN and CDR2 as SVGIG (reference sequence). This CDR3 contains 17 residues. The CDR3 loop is CAWSSYAGQGSSYEQYF. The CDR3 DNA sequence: TGTGCCTGGAGTAGTTACGCCGGACAGGGAAGCTCCTACGAGCAGTACTTC.

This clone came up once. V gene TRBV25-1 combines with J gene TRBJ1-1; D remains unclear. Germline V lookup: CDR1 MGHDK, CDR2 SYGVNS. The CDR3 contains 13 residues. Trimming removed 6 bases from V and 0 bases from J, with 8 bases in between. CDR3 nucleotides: TGTGCCAGCAGCCAGAAATTGAACACTGAAGCTTTCTTT. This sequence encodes CASSQKLNTEAFF.

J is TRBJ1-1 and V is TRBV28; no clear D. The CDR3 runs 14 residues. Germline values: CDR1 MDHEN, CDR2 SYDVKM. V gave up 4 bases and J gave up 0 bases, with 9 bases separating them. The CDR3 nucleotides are TGTGCCAGCAGTTCCCGGGCCCTGAACACTGAAGCTTTCTTT. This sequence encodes CASSSRALNTEAFF. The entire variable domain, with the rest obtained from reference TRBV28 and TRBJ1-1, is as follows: DVKVTQSSRYLVKRTGEKVFLECVQDMDHENMFWYRQDPGLGLRLIYFSYDVKMKEKGDIPEGYSVSREKKERFSLILESASTNQTSMYLCASSSRALNTEAFFGQGTRLTVV.

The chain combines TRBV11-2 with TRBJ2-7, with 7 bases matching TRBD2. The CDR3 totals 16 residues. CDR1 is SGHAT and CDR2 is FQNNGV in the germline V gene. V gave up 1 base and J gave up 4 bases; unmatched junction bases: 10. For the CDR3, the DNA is TGTGCCAGCAGCTTAGTCGGGCTAGCGGCAGCGTACGAGCAGTACTTC. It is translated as CASSLVGLAAAYEQYF.

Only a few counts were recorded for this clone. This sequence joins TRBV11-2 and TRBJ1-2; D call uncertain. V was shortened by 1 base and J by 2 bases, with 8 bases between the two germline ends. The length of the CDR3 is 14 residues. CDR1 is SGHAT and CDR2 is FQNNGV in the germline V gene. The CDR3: CASSLVSKNYGYTF. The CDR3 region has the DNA TGTGCCAGCAGCTTAGTGTCTAAAAACTATGGCTACACCTTC.

The CDR3 DNA reads as TGCGCCAGCAGCTTGGCCTTGGGAGGGAACACTGAAGCTTTCTTT. Its protein is CASSLALGGNTEAFF. The genes are TRBV5-1 and TRBJ1-1; D ambiguous. Trimming cost V 0 bases and J 1 base, with 10 bases left between them. The germline gives CDR1 SGHRS, CDR2 YFSETQ. The CDR3 is 15 residues long. The full variable domain, in which reference TRBV5-1 and TRBJ1-1 provide the parts outside the CDR3, is KAGVTQTPRYLIKTRGQQVTLSCSPISGHRSVSWYQQTPGQGLQFLFEYFSETQRNKGNFPGRFSGRQFSNSRSEMNVSTLELGDSALYLCASSLALGGNTEAFFGQGTRLTVV.

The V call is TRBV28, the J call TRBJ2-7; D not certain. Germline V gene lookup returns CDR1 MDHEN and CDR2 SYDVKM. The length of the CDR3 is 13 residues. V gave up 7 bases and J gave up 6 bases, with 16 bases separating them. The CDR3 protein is CASKLSGRAEQYF. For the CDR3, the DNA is TGTGCCAGCAAGTTGTCAGGAAGGGCCGAGCAGTACTTC.

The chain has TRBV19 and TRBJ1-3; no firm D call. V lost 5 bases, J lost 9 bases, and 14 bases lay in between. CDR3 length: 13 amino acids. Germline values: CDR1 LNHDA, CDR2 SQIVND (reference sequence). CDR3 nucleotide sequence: TGTGCCAGTAGTCCCGAGGGAGTTGGCACCATATATTTT. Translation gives CASSPEGVGTIYF.

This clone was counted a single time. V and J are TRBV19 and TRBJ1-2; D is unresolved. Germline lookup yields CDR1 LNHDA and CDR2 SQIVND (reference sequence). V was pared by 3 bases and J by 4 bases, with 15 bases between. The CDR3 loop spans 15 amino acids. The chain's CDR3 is CASSIRTDMSYGYTF. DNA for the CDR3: TGTGCCAGTAGTATCCGGACCGACATGAGCTATGGCTACACCTTC.

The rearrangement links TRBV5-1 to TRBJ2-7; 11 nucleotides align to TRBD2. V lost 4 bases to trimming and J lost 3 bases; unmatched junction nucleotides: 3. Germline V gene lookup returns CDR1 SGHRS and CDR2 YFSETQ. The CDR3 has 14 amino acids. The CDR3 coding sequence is TGCGCCAGCAGCAGTGGACTAGCGGGCTACGAGCAGTACTTC. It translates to CASSSGLAGYEQYF.